This note documents a single TCR beta chain sequence. Method: immunoSEQ multiplex PCR; TCRdb's copy keeps in-frame clones and lacks some. The sample holds approximately 100,000 clones, 90% seen once. These data are taken from a study of control samples from healthy donors and cancer patients. From germline, CDR1 is SGHRS and CDR2 YFSETQ. The CDR3 has 13 amino acids. Trimming took 4 bases from V and 3 from J; bases not matched to a gene: 4. The chain recombines TRBV5-1 with TRBJ2-7, with 7 bases that match TRBD1. The TCR sequence derives from a woman aged 18-30 years in good health. Sequences were obtained from blood. CDR3 bases: TGCGCCAGCAGCCCGGGACAGAACTACGAGCAGTACTTC. It is translated as CASSPGQNYEQYF.